This TCR beta chain was sequenced in a study of CXCR3-negative and CXCR3-positive naive CD8 T cells. Study at large: Total TRB output reached about 135 million reads, about 1.5 +/- 0.3 million per library. Overall study results and limits: Hydrophobicity of TRB CDR3s was greater in CXCR3-positive naive cells than in CXCR3-negative naive cells. Fresh PBMCs were used in most assays, and CXCR3 expression partially decreased after cryopreservation.

CDR1 is MDHEN, CDR2 SYDVKM, per germline. CDR3 length: 13 amino acids. The naive CD8+ gate required CD45RO-CCR7+CD27+CD95- phenotype. Researchers prepared the TRB cDNA libraries using 5' RACE with UMI labels. TCRdb reprocessed the 5' RACE reads; each CDR3 protein has one entry and no DNA is given. The specimen's table records approximately 89,000 distinct CDR3 sequences. About this clonotype: The antigen is unknown.

This TCR was recovered from a human donor in good health. Some clones in this sample may be carry-over from other donors' samples. The chain has TRBV28 and TRBJ2-1; the D call of TRBD1 rests on TCRdb alone, since no DNA is present to check it. Sequencing was done on a sample of naive CXCR3+ CD8+ T cells from blood. As for subset: CD45RO-CCR7+CD27+CD95- naive CD8+ T cells expressing CXCR3 (TNR3+). The CDR3 sequence is CASSRQGYNEQFF.